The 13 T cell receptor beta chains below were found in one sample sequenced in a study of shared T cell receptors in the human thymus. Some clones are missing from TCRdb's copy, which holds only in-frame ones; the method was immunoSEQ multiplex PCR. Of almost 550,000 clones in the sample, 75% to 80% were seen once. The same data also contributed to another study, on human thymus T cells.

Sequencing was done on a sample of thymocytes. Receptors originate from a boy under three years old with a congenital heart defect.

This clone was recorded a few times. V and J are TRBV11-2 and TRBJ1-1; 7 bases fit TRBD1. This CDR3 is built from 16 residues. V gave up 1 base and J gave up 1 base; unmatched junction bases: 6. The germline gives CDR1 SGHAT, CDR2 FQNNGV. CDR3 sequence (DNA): TGTGCCAGCAGCTTAGCGGAAGGGGGCCCGAACACTGAAGCTTTCTTT. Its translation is CASSLAEGGPNTEAFF.

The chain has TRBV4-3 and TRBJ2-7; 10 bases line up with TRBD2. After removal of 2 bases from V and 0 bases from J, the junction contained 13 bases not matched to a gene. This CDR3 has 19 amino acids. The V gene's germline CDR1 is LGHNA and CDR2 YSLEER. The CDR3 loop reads CASSQTHQNSGRLSYEQYF. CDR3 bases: TGCGCCAGCAGCCAAACCCACCAAAATAGCGGGAGGCTCTCCTACGAGCAGTACTTC.

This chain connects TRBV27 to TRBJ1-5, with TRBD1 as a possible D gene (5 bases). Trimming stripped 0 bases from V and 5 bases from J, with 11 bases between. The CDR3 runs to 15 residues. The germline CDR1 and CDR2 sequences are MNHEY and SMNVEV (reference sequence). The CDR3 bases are TGTGCCAGCAGTTTATCCCTCCAGGGCCATCAGCCCCAGCATTTT. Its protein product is CASSLSLQGHQPQHF.

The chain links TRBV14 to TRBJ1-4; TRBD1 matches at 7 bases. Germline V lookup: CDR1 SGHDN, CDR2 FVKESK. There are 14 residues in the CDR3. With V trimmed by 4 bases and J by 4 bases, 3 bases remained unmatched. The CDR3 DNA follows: TGTGCCAGCAGCCCGGGACAGAATAATGAAAAACTGTTTTTT. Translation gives CASSPGQNNEKLFF.

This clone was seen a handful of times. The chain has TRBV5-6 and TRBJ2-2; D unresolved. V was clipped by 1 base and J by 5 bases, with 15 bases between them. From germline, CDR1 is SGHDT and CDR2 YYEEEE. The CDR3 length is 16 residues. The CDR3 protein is CASSLPETARTGELFF. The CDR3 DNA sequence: TGTGCCAGCAGCTTGCCCGAGACCGCTAGGACCGGGGAGCTGTTTTTT.

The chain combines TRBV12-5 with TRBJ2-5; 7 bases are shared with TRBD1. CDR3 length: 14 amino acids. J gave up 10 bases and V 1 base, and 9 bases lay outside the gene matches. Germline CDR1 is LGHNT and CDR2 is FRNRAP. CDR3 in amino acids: CASGLDGTVGHQYF. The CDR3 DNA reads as TGTGCTAGTGGTTTGGACGGGACAGTCGGTCACCAGTACTTC.

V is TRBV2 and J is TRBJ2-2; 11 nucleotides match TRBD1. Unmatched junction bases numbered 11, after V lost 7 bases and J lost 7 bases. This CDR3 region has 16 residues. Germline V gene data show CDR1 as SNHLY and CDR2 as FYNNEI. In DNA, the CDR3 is TGTGCCAGCACCTCCCCGGGACAGGGGGAGGGCGGGGAGCTGTTTTTT. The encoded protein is CASTSPGQGEGGELFF.

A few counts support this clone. The CDR3 region is CASSPPLGGSGRAVGYEQYF. The CDR3 DNA follows: TGCGCCAGCAGCCCCCCCCTGGGCGGTAGCGGGAGGGCCGTCGGATACGAGCAGTACTTC. J is TRBJ2-7 and V is TRBV4-1; TRBD2 aligns across 11 bases. Germline V lookup: CDR1 MGHRA, CDR2 YSYEKL. CDR3 length equals 20 residues. Trimming at V came to 4 bases and at J to 4 bases, leaving 21 bases not matched to a gene.

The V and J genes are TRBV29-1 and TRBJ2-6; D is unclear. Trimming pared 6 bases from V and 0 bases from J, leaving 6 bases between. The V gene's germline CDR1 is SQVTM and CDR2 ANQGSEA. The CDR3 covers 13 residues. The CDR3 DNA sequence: TGCAGCGTCCCAAACTCTGGGGCCAACGTCCTGACTTTC. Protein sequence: CSVPNSGANVLTF.

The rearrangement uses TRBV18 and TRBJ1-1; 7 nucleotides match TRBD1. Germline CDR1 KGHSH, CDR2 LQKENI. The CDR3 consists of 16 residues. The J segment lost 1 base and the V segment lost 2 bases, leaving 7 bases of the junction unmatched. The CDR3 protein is CASSPGGTGANTEAFF. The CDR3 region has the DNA TGTGCCAGCTCACCAGGGGGTACAGGGGCGAACACTGAAGCTTTCTTT.

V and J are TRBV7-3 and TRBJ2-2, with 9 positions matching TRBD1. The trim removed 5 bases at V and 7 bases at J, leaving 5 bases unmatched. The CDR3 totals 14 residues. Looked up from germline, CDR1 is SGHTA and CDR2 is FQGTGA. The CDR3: CASSDTGGSGELFF. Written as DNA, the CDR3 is TGTGCCAGCAGCGACACAGGGGGCAGCGGGGAGCTGTTTTTT.

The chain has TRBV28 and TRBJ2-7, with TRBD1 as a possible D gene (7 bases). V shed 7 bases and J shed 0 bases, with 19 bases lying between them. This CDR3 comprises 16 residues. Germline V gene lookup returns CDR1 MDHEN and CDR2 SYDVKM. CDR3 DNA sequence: TGTGCCAGCACCCCCGAGGGGGCGGGAAGCTCCTACGAGCAGTACTTC. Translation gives CASTPEGAGSSYEQYF.

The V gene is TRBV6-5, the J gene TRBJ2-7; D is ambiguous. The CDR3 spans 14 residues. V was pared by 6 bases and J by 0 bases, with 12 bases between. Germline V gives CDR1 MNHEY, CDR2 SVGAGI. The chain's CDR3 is CASRELDPSYEQYF. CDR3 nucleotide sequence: TGTGCCAGCAGGGAGTTAGATCCCTCCTACGAGCAGTACTTC.